The clone carrying this T cell receptor beta chain was seen a handful of times. Its antigen is not known. TCRdb re-called the reads with MiXCR, one entry per CDR3 protein. The sample has approximately 750,000 distinct CDR3 sequences; less than 40% are singletons. This CDR3 has 15 residues. The germline V gene has CDR1 SGHDT and CDR2 YYEEEE. Trimming at V came to 2 bases and at J to 2 bases, leaving 3 bases not matched to a gene. The record originates from a study of T cell repertoires in cytomegalovirus infection. The wider study: Both a matching HLA type and CMV infection were indicated by public TCR beta signatures. Whole-study results and caveats: HLA-C-restricted TCR beta clonotypes specific for CMV led the ex vivo response.

The sample consisted of PBMCs. This sequence originates from a human donor in good health (CMV status not recorded). Some clones in this sample may be carry-over from other donors' samples. V and J are TRBV5-6 and TRBJ2-1, with 8 bases identical to TRBD1. CDR3 nucleotides: TGTGCCAGCAGCTTACGGGACAGGCCCTACAATGAGCAGTTCTTC. Translated: CASSLRDRPYNEQFF.